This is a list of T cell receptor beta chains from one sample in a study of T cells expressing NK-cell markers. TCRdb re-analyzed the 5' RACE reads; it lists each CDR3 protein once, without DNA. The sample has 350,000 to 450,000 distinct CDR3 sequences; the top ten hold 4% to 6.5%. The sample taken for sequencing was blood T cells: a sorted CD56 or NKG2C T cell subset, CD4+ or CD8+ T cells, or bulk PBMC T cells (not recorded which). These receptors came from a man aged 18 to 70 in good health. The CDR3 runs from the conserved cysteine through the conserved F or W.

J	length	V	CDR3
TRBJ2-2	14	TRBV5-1	CASSGYRQTGELFF
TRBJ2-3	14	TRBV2	CASSRTDVRGTQYF
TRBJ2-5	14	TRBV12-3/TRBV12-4	CASSIYSLGETQYF
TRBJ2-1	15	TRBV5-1	CASSFFTLERNEQFF
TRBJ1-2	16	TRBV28	CASSFAGQTPNYGYTF
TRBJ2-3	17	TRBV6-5	CASSYSGAGAYTDTQYF
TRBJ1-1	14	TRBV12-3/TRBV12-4	CASRGDSLNTEAFF
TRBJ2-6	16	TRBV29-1	CSVGMPGGVGANVLTF
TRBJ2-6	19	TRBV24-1	CATSDRTGGPYSGANVLTF
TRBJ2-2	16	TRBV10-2	CASSEERNSRTGELFF
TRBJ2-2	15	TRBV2	CASSDWTANTGELFF
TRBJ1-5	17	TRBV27	CASSPGQGARNNQPQHF
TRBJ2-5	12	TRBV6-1	CASNNRGETQYF
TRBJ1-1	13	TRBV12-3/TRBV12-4	CASRPHTATEAFF
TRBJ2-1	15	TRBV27	CASRVPGQGYNEQFF
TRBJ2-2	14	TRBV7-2	CASSTPLAGGELFF
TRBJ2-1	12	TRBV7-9	CASSFVGNEQFF
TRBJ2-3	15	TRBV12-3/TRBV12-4	CASSFGRISTDTQYF
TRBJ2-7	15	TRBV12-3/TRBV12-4	CASSWRTSGNYEQYF
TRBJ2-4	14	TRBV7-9	CASSLRQAKNIQYF
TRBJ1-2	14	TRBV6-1	CASERDRTNYGYTF
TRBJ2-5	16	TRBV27	CASSPYTQGSQETQYF
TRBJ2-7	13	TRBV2	CASSAETGTEQYF
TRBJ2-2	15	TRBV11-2	CASSPGQGFPGELFF
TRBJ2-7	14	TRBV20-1	CSATLRDHSYEQYF
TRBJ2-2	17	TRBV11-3	CASSRSTGGLNTGELFF
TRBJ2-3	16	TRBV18	CASSPQGARGTDTQYF
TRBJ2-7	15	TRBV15	CATSRGGTGKHEQYF
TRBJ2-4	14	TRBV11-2	CASSQGFTGSIQYF
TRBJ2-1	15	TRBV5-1	CASSLGGGDYNEQFF